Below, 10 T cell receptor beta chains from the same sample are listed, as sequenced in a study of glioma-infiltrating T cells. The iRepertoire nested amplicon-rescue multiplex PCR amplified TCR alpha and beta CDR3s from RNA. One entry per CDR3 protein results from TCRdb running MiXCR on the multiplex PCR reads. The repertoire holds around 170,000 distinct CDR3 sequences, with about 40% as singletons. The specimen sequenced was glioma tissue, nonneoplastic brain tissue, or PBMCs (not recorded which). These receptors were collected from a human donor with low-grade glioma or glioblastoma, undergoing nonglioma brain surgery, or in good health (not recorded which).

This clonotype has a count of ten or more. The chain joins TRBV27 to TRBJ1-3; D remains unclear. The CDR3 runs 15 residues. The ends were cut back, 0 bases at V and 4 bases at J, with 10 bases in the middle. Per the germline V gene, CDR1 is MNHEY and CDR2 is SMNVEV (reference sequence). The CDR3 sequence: CASSLSFGVGNTIYF. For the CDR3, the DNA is TGTGCCAGCAGTTTATCGTTCGGGGTAGGAAACACCATATATTTT.

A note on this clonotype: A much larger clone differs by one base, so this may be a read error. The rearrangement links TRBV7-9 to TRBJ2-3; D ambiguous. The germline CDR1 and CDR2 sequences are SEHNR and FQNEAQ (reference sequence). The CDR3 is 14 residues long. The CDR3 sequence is CASSLAAVGETKYF. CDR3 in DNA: TGTGCCAGCAGCTTAGCGGCCGTCGGAGAGACCAAGTACTTC.

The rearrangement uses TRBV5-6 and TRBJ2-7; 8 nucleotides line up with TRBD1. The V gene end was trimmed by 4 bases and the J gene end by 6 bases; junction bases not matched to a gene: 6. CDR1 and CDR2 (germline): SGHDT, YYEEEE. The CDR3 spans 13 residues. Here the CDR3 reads CASSLDRGGEQYF. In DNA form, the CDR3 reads TGTGCCAGCAGCCTCGACAGGGGAGGCGAGCAGTACTTC.

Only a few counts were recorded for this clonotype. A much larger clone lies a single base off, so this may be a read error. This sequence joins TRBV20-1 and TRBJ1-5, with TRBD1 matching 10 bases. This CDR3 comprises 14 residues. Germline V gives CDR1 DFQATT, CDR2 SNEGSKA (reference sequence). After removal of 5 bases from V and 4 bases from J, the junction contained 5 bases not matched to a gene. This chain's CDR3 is CSAGRDRGNQPQHF. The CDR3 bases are TGCAGTGCTGGCCGGGACAGGGGAAATCAGCCCCAGCATTTT.

The CDR3 region is CASGLVMSSGNTIYF. CDR3 DNA sequence: TGTGCTAGTGGTTTGGTAATGAGCTCTGGAAACACCATATATTTT. The chain employs TRBV12-5 and TRBJ1-3; no clear D. This CDR3 comprises 15 residues. The V end was cut by 0 bases, the J end by 0 bases, with 6 bases between. CDR1 and CDR2 from the germline V gene are LGHNT and FRNRAP.

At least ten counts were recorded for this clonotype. The CDR3 DNA is TGTGCCAGCAGCTACTCGGATATCAGCACAGATACGCAGTATTTT. Translated, it gives CASSYSDISTDTQYF. The chain uses TRBV7-2 and TRBJ2-3; no clear D. Germline assignment: CDR1 SGHTA and CDR2 FQGNSA. V was shortened by 4 bases and J by 0 bases, with 11 bases between the two germline ends. CDR3 length: 15 amino acids. The variable domain in full, completed from reference TRBV7-2 and TRBJ2-3, reads GAGVSQSPSNKVTEKGKDVELRCDPISGHTALYWYRQSLGQGLEFLIYFQGNSAPDKSGLPSDRFSAERTGGSVSTLTIQRTQQEDSAVYLCASSYSDISTDTQYFGPGTRLTVL.

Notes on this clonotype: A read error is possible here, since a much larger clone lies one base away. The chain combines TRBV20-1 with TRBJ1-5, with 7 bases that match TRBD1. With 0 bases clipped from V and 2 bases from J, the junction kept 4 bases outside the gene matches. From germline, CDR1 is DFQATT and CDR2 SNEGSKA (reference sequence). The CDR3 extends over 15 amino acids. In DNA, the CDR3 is TGCAGTGCTAGAGATGGCAGGGGGGGCAATCAGCCCCAGCATTTT. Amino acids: CSARDGRGGNQPQHF.

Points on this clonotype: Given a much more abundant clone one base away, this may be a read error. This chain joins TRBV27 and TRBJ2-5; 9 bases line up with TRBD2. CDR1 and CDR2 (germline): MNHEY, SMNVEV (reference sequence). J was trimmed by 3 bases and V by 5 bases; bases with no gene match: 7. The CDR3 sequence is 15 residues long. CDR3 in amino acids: CASSTSVAGEETQYF. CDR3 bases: TGTGCCAGCAGTACCTCCGTAGCGGGAGAAGAGACCCAGTACTTC.

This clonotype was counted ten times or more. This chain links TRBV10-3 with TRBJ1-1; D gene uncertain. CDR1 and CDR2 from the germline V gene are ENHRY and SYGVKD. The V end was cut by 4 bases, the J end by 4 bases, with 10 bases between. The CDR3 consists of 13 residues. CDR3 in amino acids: CAISVGQSTEAFF. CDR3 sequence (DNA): TGTGCCATCAGTGTCGGGCAGTCCACTGAAGCTTTCTTT.

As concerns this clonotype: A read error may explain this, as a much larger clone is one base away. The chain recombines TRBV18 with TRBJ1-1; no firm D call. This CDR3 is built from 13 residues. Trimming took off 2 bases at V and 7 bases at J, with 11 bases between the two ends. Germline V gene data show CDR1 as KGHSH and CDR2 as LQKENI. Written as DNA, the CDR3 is TGTGCCAGCTCACCAAGTTCCGACATTGAAGCTTTCTTT. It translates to CASSPSSDIEAFF.